The rows below give T cell receptor beta chains drawn from one sample of a study of blood T cell repertoires in COVID-19. Libraries were prepared by immunoSEQ multiplex PCR; TCRdb keeps only in-frame clonotypes and omits some of them. Of under 400,000 clones in the sample, roughly 87% are singletons; the top ten hold 3% to 4.5%. Sequencing input: peripheral blood. Receptors were obtained from a woman between 55 and 75 years old with COVID-19, enrolled during active disease. CDR3s include the opening cysteine and the closing phenylalanine or tryptophan. The order of the fields is clone size, J gene, V gene, D gene, CDR3 protein, CDR3 DNA. A D gene is named only where the DNA matches it firmly. Clone size is shown for a subset of rows, as once, few, many or a class of expanded clone.

>NA|TRBJ1-2|TRBV28|NA
CASSLVGGSGGYTF
TGTGCCAGCAGTTTGGTCGGGGGTTCGGGAGGCTACACCTTC
>NA|TRBJ1-2|TRBV6-5|NA
CANRAFYGYTF
TGTGCCAACAGAGCCTTCTATGGCTACACCTTC
>NA|TRBJ1-3|TRBV6-5|NA
CASSYSPTGQGNTIYF
TGTGCCAGCAGTTACTCTCCCACAGGACAAGGAAACACCATATATTTT
>NA|TRBJ2-3|TRBV4-1|NA
CASSQGPITDTQYF
TGCGCCAGCAGCCAAGGCCCTATTACAGATACGCAGTATTTT
>NA|TRBJ1-2|TRBV25-1|NA
CASMRQVANYGYTF
TGTGCCAGCATGAGACAGGTAGCTAACTATGGCTACACCTTC
>NA|TRBJ2-3|TRBV3-1/TRBV3-2|TRBD2
CASSQRGGLATDTQYF
TGTGCCAGCAGCCAACGTGGGGGACTAGCGACAGATACGCAGTATTTT
>NA|TRBJ1-3|TRBV10-2|NA
CASSDNAETYF
TGCGCCAGCAGTGATAACGCGGAAACCTATTTT
>NA|TRBJ2-1|TRBV9|NA
CASSVSPIRGSYNEQFF
TGTGCCAGCAGCGTATCCCCGATAAGGGGGTCCTACAATGAGCAGTTCTTC
>NA|TRBJ1-1|TRBV6-5|NA
CASRATANTEAFF
TGTGCCAGCAGGGCAACAGCGAACACTGAAGCTTTCTTT
>NA|TRBJ2-5|TRBV14|TRBD1
CASSPGTGGAWKTQYF
TGTGCCAGCAGCCCTGGGACAGGGGGCGCTTGGAAGACCCAGTACTTC
>NA|TRBJ1-2|TRBV5-4|TRBD1
CASSLGLGQRYGYTF
TGTGCCAGCAGCTTGGGACTGGGACAGAGATATGGCTACACCTTC
>NA|TRBJ1-2|TRBV7-3|NA
CASSLFADFNYGYTF
TGTGCCAGCAGCTTATTTGCGGACTTTAACTATGGCTACACCTTC
>once|TRBJ1-4|TRBV19|NA
CASSGLGAANEKLFF
TGTGCCAGTAGTGGGTTGGGAGCTGCTAATGAAAAACTGTTTTTT
>NA|TRBJ1-1|TRBV10-1|NA
CASSLQVNTEAFF
TGCGCCAGCAGTCTACAGGTGAACACTGAAGCTTTCTTT
>NA|TRBJ2-3|TRBV11-2|NA
CASSPDWVTTDTQYF
TGTGCCAGCAGCCCGGACTGGGTTACCACAGATACGCAGTATTTT
>NA|TRBJ2-5|TRBV11-1|TRBD2
CASSFGGRGGMETQYF
TGTGCCAGCAGCTTTGGTGGGCGGGGGGGCATGGAGACCCAGTACTTC
>NA|TRBJ2-2|TRBV5-8|NA
CASSYLALDTGELFF
TGTGCCAGCAGCTATCTGGCCCTCGACACCGGGGAGCTGTTTTTT
>NA|TRBJ1-1|TRBV9|NA
CASSHGDTEAFF
TGTGCCAGCAGCCACGGGGACACTGAAGCTTTCTTT
>few|TRBJ2-2|TRBV6-1|NA
CASSGNPGANTGELFF
TGTGCCAGCAGTGGCAACCCAGGGGCGAACACCGGGGAGCTGTTTTTT
>many|TRBJ1-5|TRBV20-1|NA
CSASRPSRQNSNQPQHF
TGCAGTGCTAGTAGACCCTCCAGACAGAATAGCAATCAGCCCCAGCATTTT
>NA|TRBJ1-4|TRBV7-9|TRBD1
CASSSSRDRDRLFF
TGTGCCAGCAGCTCGTCCCGGGACAGGGATAGACTGTTTTTT
>NA|TRBJ1-1|TRBV6-2/TRBV6-3|TRBD1
CASSKRQGITEAFF
TGTGCCAGCAGTAAGCGACAGGGTATCACTGAAGCTTTCTTT
>NA|TRBJ1-6|TRBV2|TRBD1
CASRLPGYRGDSPLHF
TGTGCCAGCAGACTTCCGGGATACAGGGGCGATTCACCCCTCCACTTT
>NA|TRBJ1-1|TRBV7-9|NA
CASSSYRAVNTEAFF
TGTGCCAGCAGCTCCTACAGGGCAGTGAACACTGAAGCTTTCTTT
>few|TRBJ2-5|TRBV2|TRBD2
CASKGTSGQQETQYF
TGTGCCAGCAAAGGGACTAGCGGGCAGCAGGAGACCCAGTACTTC
>NA|TRBJ1-2|TRBV6-5|NA
CASTVGGGNYGYTF
TGTGCCAGCACCGTCGGCGGGGGAAACTATGGCTACACCTTC
>NA|TRBJ2-7|TRBV18|TRBD1
CASSSGQGESYEQYF
TGTGCCAGCTCATCGGGACAGGGGGAATCCTACGAGCAGTACTTC
>NA|TRBJ1-1|TRBV6-5|NA
CASSYRAGNTEAFF
TGTGCCAGCAGTTACCGGGCGGGGAACACTGAAGCTTTCTTT
>NA|TRBJ1-5|TRBV19|NA
CASSILFQGVPQPQHF
TGTGCCAGTAGTATACTTTTCCAGGGTGTGCCCCAGCCCCAGCATTTT
>NA|TRBJ1-3|TRBV5-1|NA
CASSRGERSGNTIYF
TGCGCCAGCAGCCGGGGTGAGAGAAGTGGAAACACCATATATTTT
>NA|TRBJ1-5|TRBV14|NA
CASSQYGGNQPQHF
TGTGCCAGCAGCCAATATGGCGGAAATCAGCCCCAGCATTTT
>once|TRBJ1-2|TRBV5-6|NA
CASSAPRREYGYTF
TGTGCCAGCAGCGCCCCCCGACGGGAATATGGCTACACCTTC
>NA|TRBJ2-1|TRBV6-5|NA
CASSPLGGVNEQFF
TGTGCCAGCAGTCCCTTAGGAGGGGTCAATGAGCAGTTCTTC
>NA|TRBJ1-2|TRBV4-2|NA
CASSQASGTNYGYTF
TGTGCCAGCAGCCAAGCGTCGGGAACGAACTATGGCTACACCTTC
>NA|TRBJ2-3|TRBV21-1|NA
CASSHRTGTGKTDTQYF
TGTGCCAGCAGCCACCGGACCGGGACAGGGAAAACAGATACGCAGTATTTT
>NA|TRBJ2-7|TRBV7-2|TRBD2
CASSFGTGGAGSLSYEQYF
TGTGCCAGCAGCTTTGGTACCGGGGGGGCAGGCAGCCTCTCCTACGAGCAGTACTTC
>NA|TRBJ1-2|TRBV10-3|NA
CAISESDRGLYGYTF
TGTGCCATCAGTGAGTCCGACCGCGGTTTGTATGGCTACACCTTC
>NA|TRBJ2-5|TRBV28|NA
CASHTGGTQYF
TGTGCCAGCCACACGGGTGGGACCCAGTACTTC
>NA|TRBJ1-2|TRBV7-2|NA
CASSPRQATNYGYTF
TGTGCCAGCAGCCCCCGTCAGGCTACTAACTATGGCTACACCTTC
>once|TRBJ1-2|TRBV6-5|NA
CASRAGGRYGYTF
TGTGCCAGCAGGGCAGGTGGGCGCTATGGCTACACCTTC
>once|TRBJ2-2|TRBV4-1|NA
CASSQLQGTGELFF
TGCGCCAGCAGCCAGCTACAGGGCACCGGGGAGCTGTTTTTT
>NA|TRBJ2-3|TRBV5-6|NA
CASSFSGVSSTDTQYF
TGTGCCAGCAGCTTTTCGGGGGTTTCTAGCACAGATACGCAGTATTTT
>NA|TRBJ1-6|TRBV30|TRBD1
CAWRLTGGSSPLHF
TGTGCCTGGAGGCTCACAGGGGGCAGTTCACCCCTCCACTTT
>NA|TRBJ1-1|TRBV18|NA
CASSSLSTDTEAFF
TGTGCCAGCTCGTCCCTCTCTACTGACACTGAAGCTTTCTTT
>once|TRBJ1-5|TRBV2|TRBD1
CASSPGQGMQPQHF
TGTGCCAGCAGTCCGGGACAGGGGATGCAGCCCCAGCATTTT
>once|TRBJ1-1|TRBV29-1|NA
CSVAGLSNTEAFF
TGCAGCGTTGCTGGACTCTCGAACACTGAAGCTTTCTTT
>NA|TRBJ2-7|TRBV5-4|NA
CASSSGSKYEQYF
TGTGCCAGCAGCTCGGGATCTAAGTACGAGCAGTACTTC
>NA|TRBJ1-1|TRBV7-3|NA
CASSLIGGAGTEAFF
TGTGCCAGCAGCTTAATAGGCGGGGCTGGCACTGAAGCTTTCTTT
>once|TRBJ2-1|TRBV6-6|NA
CASRLTGNEQFF
TGTGCCAGCAGACTAACAGGCAATGAGCAGTTCTTC